This TCR beta chain was sequenced for a study of shared clonotypes between healthy human individuals. Findings of the study overall: Rarefaction showed sorted-subset sequencing was incomplete despite large depth.

The CDR3 covers 15 residues. Trimming removed 1 base from V and 2 bases from J, with 12 bases in between. Germline loops: CDR1 LNHNV, CDR2 YYDKDF (reference sequence). Cells designated naive CD8 were CD45RO-negative and were positively selected for CCR7, with terminally differentiated effector memory CD45RA+ cells excluded. TCRdb keeps only in-frame clones here, not all; method: immunoSEQ multiplex PCR. The sample comprises over 2,000,000 clones, 93% of which are singletons, and around 1.8% rests with the top ten. About this clone: The antigen is unknown.

The sequencing sample was made of naive CD8+ T cells from PBMCs. The TCR sequence derives from a man aged 18 to 35 in good health. Some clones in this sample may be carry-over from other donors' samples. The rearrangement joins TRBV15 to TRBJ2-7; D gene unclear. The CDR3 protein is CATSRGSERPYEQYF. In DNA form, the CDR3 reads TGTGCCACCAGCAGAGGTTCGGAGCGACCCTACGAGCAGTACTTC.